This TCR beta chain was sequenced for a study of T cells in Graves' hyperthyroidism and ophthalmopathy. Study details: Peripheral blood samples were taken at initial diagnosis, prior to any treatment.

RNA transcripts provided the source from which TCR beta CDR3 regions were amplified. In the first-round RT-PCR of the TCR CDR3, the HTBI primer set was used. TCRdb independently ran MiXCR on the multiplex PCR reads; one entry per CDR3 protein. The sample has around 420,000 distinct CDR3 sequences, around 13% seen once. Findings of the study overall: Model output signaled ophthalmopathy a median about 6.3 months ahead of onset.

The V gene's germline CDR1 is LNHDA and CDR2 SQIVND (reference sequence). The CDR3 is 14 residues long. V lost 2 bases and J 5 bases, leaving 10 bases between the germline ends. Exclusion followed for patients with uncontrolled infection, other autoimmune disease, pregnancy or lactation. Of note for this clonotype: Its antigen is undetermined.

This clonotype originated in a woman aged 18-30 years with Graves' hyperthyroidism. Sequencing used blood. This chain joins TRBV19 and TRBJ2-1; possibly TRBD1 for D (5 bases). The CDR3 is CASSIFDRNNEQFF. DNA for the CDR3: TGTGCCAGTAGTATATTCGACAGAAACAATGAGCAGTTCTTC.